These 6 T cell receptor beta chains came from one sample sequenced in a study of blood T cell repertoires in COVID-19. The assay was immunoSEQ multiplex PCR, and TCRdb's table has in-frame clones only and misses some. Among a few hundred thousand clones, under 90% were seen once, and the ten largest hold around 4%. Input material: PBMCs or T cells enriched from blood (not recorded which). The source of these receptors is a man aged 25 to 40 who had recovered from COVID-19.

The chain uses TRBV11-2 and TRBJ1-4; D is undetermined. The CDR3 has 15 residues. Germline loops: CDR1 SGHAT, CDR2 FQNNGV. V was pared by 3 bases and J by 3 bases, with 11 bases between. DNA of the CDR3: TGTGCCAGCAGCTTGGTCCGGGAGGCTAATGAAAAACTGTTTTTT. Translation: CASSLVREANEKLFF.

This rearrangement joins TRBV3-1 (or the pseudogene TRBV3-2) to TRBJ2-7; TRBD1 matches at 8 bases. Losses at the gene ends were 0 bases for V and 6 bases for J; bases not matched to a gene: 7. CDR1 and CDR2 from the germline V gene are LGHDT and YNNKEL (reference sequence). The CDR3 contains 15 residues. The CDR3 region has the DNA TGTGCCAGCAGCCAAGAAACAGGGGGGAGCGGCGAGCAGTACTTC. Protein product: CASSQETGGSGEQYF.

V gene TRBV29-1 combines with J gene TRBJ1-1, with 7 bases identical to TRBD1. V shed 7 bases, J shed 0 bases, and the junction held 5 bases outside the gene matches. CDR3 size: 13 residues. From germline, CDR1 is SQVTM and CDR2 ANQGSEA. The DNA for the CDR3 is TGCAGCGCCCGGGACAGCATGAACACTGAAGCTTTCTTT. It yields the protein CSARDSMNTEAFF.

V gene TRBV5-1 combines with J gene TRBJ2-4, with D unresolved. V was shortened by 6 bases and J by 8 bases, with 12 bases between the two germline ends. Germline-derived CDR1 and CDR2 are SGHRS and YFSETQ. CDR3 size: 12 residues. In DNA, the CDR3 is TGCGCCAGCAAAAACAGCATGGACATTCAGTACTTC. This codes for CASKNSMDIQYF.

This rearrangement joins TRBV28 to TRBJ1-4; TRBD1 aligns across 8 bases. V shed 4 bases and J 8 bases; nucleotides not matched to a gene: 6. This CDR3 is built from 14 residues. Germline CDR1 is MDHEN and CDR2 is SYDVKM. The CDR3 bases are TGTGCCAGCAGTTCGACAGGGGTAGGGGAAAAACTGTTTTTT. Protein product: CASSSTGVGEKLFF.

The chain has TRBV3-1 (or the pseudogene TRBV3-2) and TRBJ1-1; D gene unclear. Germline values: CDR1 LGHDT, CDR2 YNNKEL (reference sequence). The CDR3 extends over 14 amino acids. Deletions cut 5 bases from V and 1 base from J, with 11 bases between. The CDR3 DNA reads TGTGCCAGCAGCACTAGGTCCGGGAACACTGAAGCTTTCTTT. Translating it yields CASSTRSGNTEAFF.